These 21 T cell receptor beta chains were sequenced from one sample in a study of breast tumors, draining lymph nodes, adjacent tissues. TCRdb used MiXCR to reprocess the multiplex PCR reads, holding one entry per CDR3 protein. The data contain about 130,000 distinct CDR3 sequences, roughly 21% of them seen just once; the ten biggest clones take up roughly 3.5%. Axillary draining lymph nodes of breast cancer patients supplied the node samples. Sequencing was performed on axillary lymph node tissue. Source of these receptors: a female donor with breast cancer. Some clones in this sample may be carry-over from other donors' samples.

Remarks on this clonotype: Possible read error: a much larger clone is one base away. J is TRBJ2-2 and V is TRBV5-5; 9 bases fit TRBD1. Germline CDR1 reads SGHKS; CDR2 reads YYEKEE (reference sequence). J gave up 6 bases and V 3 bases, and 6 bases lay outside the gene matches. This CDR3 has 15 residues. CDR3 nucleotide sequence: TGTGCCAGCAGCTCCGGGACAGGGTTTGCCGGGGAGCTGTTTTTT. This translates into CASSSGTGFAGELFF.

This chain joins TRBV6-1 and TRBJ2-5; the D is unclear. Looked up from germline, CDR1 is MNHNS and CDR2 is SASEGT. This CDR3 region has 16 residues. Trimming removed 1 base at V and 5 bases at J, with 17 bases between. CDR3 coding DNA: TGTGCCAGCAGTGAAGGCCCAGTAGTCTCAAAGGAGACCCAGTACTTC. Amino acids: CASSEGPVVSKETQYF.

This clonotype was found many times. V usage is TRBV20-1 and J usage is TRBJ2-5, with 10 bases lining up with TRBD2. CDR1 DFQATT and CDR2 SNEGSKA come from the germline V gene (reference sequence). The CDR3 sequence is 15 residues long. V dropped 5 bases and J dropped 1; count of bases not matched to a gene: 7. The CDR3, as DNA: TGCAGTGCTTTCCGAAGACTAGCGGGCCAAGAGACCCAGTACTTC. Amino acids: CSAFRRLAGQETQYF.

Many counts were recorded for this clonotype. J is TRBJ2-2 and V is TRBV4-1; 7 nucleotides agree with TRBD2. Unmatched junction bases numbered 6, after V lost 1 base and J lost 4 bases. The CDR3 sequence is 16 residues long. Germline V lookup: CDR1 MGHRA, CDR2 YSYEKL. CDR3 sequence (DNA): TGCGCCAGCAGCCAAGTTAGCGGGCTAACCACCGGGGAGCTGTTTTTT. It codes for CASSQVSGLTTGELFF.

Turning to this clonotype: A read error may be the cause here, since a much bigger clone is one base away. The chain carries TRBV9 and TRBJ2-1; TRBD2 agrees at 9 bases. The germline CDR1 and CDR2 sequences are SGDLS and YYNGEE. This CDR3 spans 15 amino acids. CDR3 in amino acids: CAGSGSGSGYNEQFF. CDR3 nucleotides: TGTGCCGGCAGCGGTAGCGGGAGCGGGTACAATGAGCAGTTCTTC.

This clonotype was recorded at least ten times. The chain carries TRBV4-1 and TRBJ2-5, with TRBD2 identical over 8 bases. This CDR3 is built from 15 residues. J lost 4 bases, V lost 11 bases, and 15 bases had no gene match. The germline V gene has CDR1 MGHRA and CDR2 YSYEKL. This CDR3 reads CAGAASSGMGETQYF. The CDR3 DNA follows: TGCGCCGGGGCCGCCAGTAGCGGGATGGGAGAGACCCAGTACTTC.

The genes are TRBV6-5 and TRBJ2-4, with 11 bases that match TRBD1. The V segment lost 4 bases and the J segment 7 bases; nucleotides outside the gene matches: 3. Per germline, CDR1 MNHEY and CDR2 SVGAGI. CDR3 length: 14 residues. The CDR3 loop is CASSSGQGGNIQYF. CDR3 nucleotides: TGTGCCAGCAGTTCGGGACAGGGGGGGAACATTCAGTACTTC.

The chain joins TRBV5-8 to TRBJ1-4; D perhaps matches TRBD1 (5 bases). Germline V gives CDR1 SGHTS, CDR2 YDEGEE. There are 15 residues in the CDR3. V lost 4 bases and J 5 bases, leaving 15 bases between the germline ends. The chain's CDR3 is CASSEGARVNEKLFF. As DNA, the CDR3 is TGTGCCAGCAGCGAGGGAGCCAGGGTAAATGAAAAACTGTTTTTT.

This clonotype was seen at least ten times. The chain employs TRBV2 and TRBJ2-5; TRBD2 matches at 9 bases. This CDR3 contains 15 residues. The ends lost 6 bases at V and 5 bases at J; junction bases unmatched: 10. CDR1 and CDR2 from the germline V gene are SNHLY and FYNNEI. This CDR3 is CASSSIAGARETQYF. As DNA, the CDR3 is TGTGCCAGCAGCTCCATAGCGGGGGCGCGGGAGACCCAGTACTTC.

A remark on this clonotype: Possible read error: a much larger clone is one base away. The chain combines TRBV5-1 with TRBJ2-2; 9 positions match TRBD2. The V gene's germline CDR1 is SGHRS and CDR2 YFSETQ. The CDR3 covers 16 residues. CDR3 bases: TGCACCAGCAGGAGCGGGGGGACCGCGAACACCGGGGAGCTGTTTTTT. Encoded protein: CTSRSGGTANTGELFF.

This clonotype has a single count. This chain connects TRBV30 to TRBJ2-1, with D possibly being TRBD2 (5 bases). CDR1 is GTSNPN, CDR2 SVGIG, per germline (reference sequence). Trimming shortened V by 0 bases and J by 5 bases, and 26 bases separated the two germline ends. The CDR3 has 19 residues. The CDR3 DNA reads TGTGCCTGGAGTGTACCGTTTGGAGTTCGACTAAGAGAAAACAATGAGCAGTTCTTC. This gives the protein CAWSVPFGVRLRENNEQFF. Variable domain in full (rest from reference TRBV30 and TRBJ2-1): SQTIHQWPATLVQPVGSPLSLECTVEGTSNPNLYWYRQAAGRGLQLLFYSVGIGQISSEVPQNLSASRPQDRQFILSSKKLLLSDSGFYLCAWSVPFGVRLRENNEQFFGPGTRLTVL.

The table lists this clonotype with many counts. This chain uses TRBV28 with TRBJ1-3; 8 nucleotides line up with TRBD1. The V segment lost 2 bases and the J segment 9 bases; nucleotides outside the gene matches: 6. Germline V CDR1 and CDR2: MDHEN, SYDVKM. The CDR3 runs 14 residues. CDR3 protein: CASSLGQGAGTIYF. As DNA, the CDR3 is TGTGCCAGCAGTTTAGGCCAGGGGGCAGGCACCATATATTTT.

This chain links TRBV3-1 with TRBJ2-1, with a possible D match to TRBD1 (5 bases). Germline CDR1 is LGHDT and CDR2 is YNNKEL (reference sequence). V shed 0 bases and J shed 12 bases, with 18 bases lying between them. The CDR3 runs 15 residues. CDR3 amino acids: CASSQDITGGMRQFF. CDR3 sequence (DNA): TGTGCCAGCAGCCAAGATATAACAGGCGGTATGAGGCAGTTCTTC.

This clonotype was seen at least ten times. The V gene is TRBV12-3 or TRBV12-4, the J gene TRBJ1-5; tentatively, D is TRBD1 (5 bases). This CDR3 spans 13 amino acids. V was pared by 8 bases and J by 2 bases, with 10 bases between. As DNA, the CDR3 is TGTGCCAGCGGGGACGGGGGCAATCAGCCCCAGCATTTT. It is translated as CASGDGGNQPQHF.

This clonotype has ten or more counts. V and J are TRBV5-1 and TRBJ2-1; D may match TRBD1 or TRBD2 (6 bases each). Germline-derived CDR1 and CDR2 are SGHRS and YFSETQ. V shed 4 bases and J shed 5 bases, with 16 bases lying between them. CDR3 length equals 15 residues. CDR3 bases: TGCGCCAGCAGCCGACTAGGGGGAGCCAACAATGAGCAGTTCTTC. Translation: CASSRLGGANNEQFF.

To note about this clonotype: This may arise from a read error, as a much more abundant clone is one base away. The chain joins TRBV19 to TRBJ2-3, with 7 bases matching TRBD2. The trim removed 3 bases at V and 1 base at J, leaving 4 bases unmatched. CDR1 and CDR2 from the germline V gene are LNHDA and SQIVND (reference sequence). This CDR3 comprises 15 residues. CDR3 sequence (DNA): TGTGCCAGTAGTATGGCGGGGGTTGGCACAGATACGCAGTATTTT. Amino acid sequence: CASSMAGVGTDTQYF.

This clonotype occurred a few times. The chain couples TRBV3-1 to TRBJ2-1; D perhaps matches TRBD1 (6 bases). CDR1 and CDR2 from the germline V gene are LGHDT and YNNKEL (reference sequence). V dropped 4 bases and J dropped 9 bases, with 13 bases sitting between them. This CDR3 is built from 13 residues. This chain's CDR3 is CASSPNQGFEQFF. The DNA for the CDR3 is TGTGCCAGCAGCCCGAACCAGGGGTTTGAGCAGTTCTTC.

This clonotype has a count of ten or more. The genes are TRBV5-1 and TRBJ1-2; the D is unclear. CDR1 is SGHRS and CDR2 is YFSETQ in the germline V gene. CDR3 length: 12 residues. The V and J ends lost 0 bases and 10 bases respectively, with 10 bases between them. Here the CDR3 reads CASSLEHEDYTF. The CDR3 DNA follows: TGCGCCAGCAGCTTGGAACACGAAGACTACACCTTC.

In this sample, this clonotype turned up many times. The V gene is TRBV6-1, the J gene TRBJ2-3; 13 bases align to TRBD2. V lost 5 bases to trimming and J lost 5 bases; unmatched junction nucleotides: 10. Germline loops: CDR1 MNHNS, CDR2 SASEGT. CDR3 size: 17 residues. The CDR3: CASSPRTSGRGEDTQYF. CDR3 DNA: TGTGCCAGCAGTCCCCGGACTAGCGGGAGAGGGGAAGATACGCAGTATTTT.

This clonotype occurred many times. The chain carries TRBV5-1 and TRBJ2-7; TRBD1 matches at 9 bases. Germline loops: CDR1 SGHRS, CDR2 YFSETQ. The CDR3 has 15 residues. Trimming cost V 4 bases and J 2 bases; bases outside gene matches: 7. CDR3 in amino acids: CASSKDGQGTYEQYF. The CDR3 DNA reads as TGCGCCAGCAGCAAGGACGGACAGGGGACCTACGAGCAGTACTTC.

This clonotype was observed many times. CDR3 amino acids: CASESREGRTGANVLTF. CDR3 DNA: TGTGCCAGCGAGTCACGGGAGGGCCGCACTGGGGCCAACGTCCTGACTTTC. The chain combines TRBV28 with TRBJ2-6, with 8 bases that match TRBD2. This CDR3 has 17 residues. V trimming: 8 bases; J trimming: 2 bases; junction bases outside the gene matches: 11. CDR1 and CDR2 (germline): MDHEN, SYDVKM. The full variable domain, in which reference TRBV28 and TRBJ2-6 provide the parts outside the CDR3, is DVKVTQSSRYLVKRTGEKVFLECVQDMDHENMFWYRQDPGLGLRLIYFSYDVKMKEKGDIPEGYSVSREKKERFSLILESASTNQTSMYLCASESREGRTGANVLTFGAGSRLTVL.